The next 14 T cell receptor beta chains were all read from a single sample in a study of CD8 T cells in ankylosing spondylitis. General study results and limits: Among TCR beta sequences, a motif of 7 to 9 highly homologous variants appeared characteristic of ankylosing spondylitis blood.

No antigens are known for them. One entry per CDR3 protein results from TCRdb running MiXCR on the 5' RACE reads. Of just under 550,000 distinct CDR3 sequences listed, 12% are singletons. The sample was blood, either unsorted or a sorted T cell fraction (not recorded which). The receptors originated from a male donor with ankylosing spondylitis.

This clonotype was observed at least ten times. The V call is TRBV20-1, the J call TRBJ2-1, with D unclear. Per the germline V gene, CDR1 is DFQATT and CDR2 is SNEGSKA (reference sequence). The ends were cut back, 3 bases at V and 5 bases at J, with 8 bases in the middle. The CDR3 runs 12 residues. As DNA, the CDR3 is TGCAGTGCTAGCAGTGGGCACAATGAGCAGTTCTTC. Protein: CSASSGHNEQFF.

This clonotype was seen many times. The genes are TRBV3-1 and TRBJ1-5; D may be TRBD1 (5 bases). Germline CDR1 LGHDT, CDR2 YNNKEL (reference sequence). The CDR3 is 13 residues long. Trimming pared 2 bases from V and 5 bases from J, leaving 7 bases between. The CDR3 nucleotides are TGTGCCAGCAGCCAACAGGGTCATCAGCCCCAGCATTTT. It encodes CASSQQGHQPQHF. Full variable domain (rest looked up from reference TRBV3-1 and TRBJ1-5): DTAVSQTPKYLVTQMGNDKSIKCEQNLGHDTMYWYKQDSKKFLKIMFSYNNKELIINETVPNRFSPKSPDKAHLNLHINSLELGDSAVYFCASSQQGHQPQHFGDGTRLSIL.

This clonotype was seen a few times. The CDR3 DNA follows: TGTGCCACCAGTGGGGAGGTGGCCGACAATGAGCAGTTCTTC. Translation gives CATSGEVADNEQFF. This chain connects TRBV24-1 to TRBJ2-1; TRBD2 might be the D (6 bases). Germline V lookup: CDR1 KGHDR, CDR2 SFDVKD. This CDR3 comprises 14 residues. V lost 5 bases to trimming and J lost 5 bases, with 12 bases between them.

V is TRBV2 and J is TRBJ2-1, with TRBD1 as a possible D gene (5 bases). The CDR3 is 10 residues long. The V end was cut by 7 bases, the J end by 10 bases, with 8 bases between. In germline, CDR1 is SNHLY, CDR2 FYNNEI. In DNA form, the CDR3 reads TGTGCCAGCACGGCAGGGGAGCAGTTCTTC. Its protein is CASTAGEQFF.

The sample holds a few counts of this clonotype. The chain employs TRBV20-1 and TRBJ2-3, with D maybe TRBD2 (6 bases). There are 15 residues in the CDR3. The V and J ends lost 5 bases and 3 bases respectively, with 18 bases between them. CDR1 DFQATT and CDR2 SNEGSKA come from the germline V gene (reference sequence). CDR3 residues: CSAERRREQTDTQYF. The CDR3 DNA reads TGCAGTGCTGAGCGTCGCCGGGAGCAAACAGATACGCAGTATTTT.

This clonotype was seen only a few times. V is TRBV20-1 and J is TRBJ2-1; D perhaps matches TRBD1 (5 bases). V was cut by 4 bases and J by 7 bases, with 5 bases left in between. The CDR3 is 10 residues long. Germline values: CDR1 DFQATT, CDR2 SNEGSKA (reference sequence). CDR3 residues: CSAKGNEQFF. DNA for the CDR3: TGCAGTGCTAAGGGGAATGAGCAGTTCTTC.

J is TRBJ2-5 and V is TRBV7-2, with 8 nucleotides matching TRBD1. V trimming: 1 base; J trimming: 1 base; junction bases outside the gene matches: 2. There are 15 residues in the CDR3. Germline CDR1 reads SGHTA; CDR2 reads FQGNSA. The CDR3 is CASSLEQGGQETQYF. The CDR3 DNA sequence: TGTGCCAGCAGCTTAGAACAGGGGGGCCAAGAGACCCAGTACTTC.

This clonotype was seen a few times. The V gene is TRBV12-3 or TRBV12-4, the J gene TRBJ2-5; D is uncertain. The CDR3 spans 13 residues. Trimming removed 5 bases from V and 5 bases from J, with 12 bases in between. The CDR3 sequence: CASSILGSETQYF. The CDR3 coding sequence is TGTGCCAGCAGTATCTTGGGGTCGGAGACCCAGTACTTC.

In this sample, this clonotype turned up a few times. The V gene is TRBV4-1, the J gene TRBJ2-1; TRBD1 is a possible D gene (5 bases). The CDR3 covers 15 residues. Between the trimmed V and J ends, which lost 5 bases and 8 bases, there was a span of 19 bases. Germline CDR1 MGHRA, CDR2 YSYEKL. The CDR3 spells CASSSPRQGIYEQFF. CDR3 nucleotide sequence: TGCGCCAGCAGCTCCCCTAGGCAGGGAATCTATGAGCAGTTCTTC.

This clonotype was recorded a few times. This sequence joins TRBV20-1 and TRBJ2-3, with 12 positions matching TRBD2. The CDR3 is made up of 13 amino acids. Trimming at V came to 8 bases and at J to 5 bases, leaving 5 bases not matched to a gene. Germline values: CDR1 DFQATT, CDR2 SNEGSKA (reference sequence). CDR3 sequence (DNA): TGCAGTCGGATGACTAGCGGGAGAGATACGCAGTATTTT. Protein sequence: CSRMTSGRDTQYF.

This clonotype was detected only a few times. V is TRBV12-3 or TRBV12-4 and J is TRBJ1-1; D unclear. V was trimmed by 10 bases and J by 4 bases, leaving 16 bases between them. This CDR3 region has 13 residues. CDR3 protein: CAKDRATGTEAFF. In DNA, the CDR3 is TGTGCCAAAGACCGGGCCACGGGCACTGAAGCTTTCTTT.

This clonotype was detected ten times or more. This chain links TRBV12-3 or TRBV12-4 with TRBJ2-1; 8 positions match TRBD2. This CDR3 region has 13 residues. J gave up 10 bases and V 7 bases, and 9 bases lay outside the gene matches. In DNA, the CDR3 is TGTGCCAGCATTAAGAGCGGGGGAAGGGAGCAGTTCTTC. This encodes CASIKSGGREQFF.

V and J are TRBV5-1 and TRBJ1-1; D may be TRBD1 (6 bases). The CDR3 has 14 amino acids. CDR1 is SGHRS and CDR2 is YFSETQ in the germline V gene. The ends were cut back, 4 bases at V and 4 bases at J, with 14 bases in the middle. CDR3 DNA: TGCGCCAGCAGCGTACAGGGAAGTCCCACTGAAGCTTTCTTT. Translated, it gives CASSVQGSPTEAFF.

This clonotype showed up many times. Here the CDR3 reads CAIAGNTGELFF. In DNA, the CDR3 is TGTGCCATCGCGGGGAACACCGGGGAGCTGTTTTTT. This chain joins TRBV10-3 and TRBJ2-2, with D possibly TRBD2 on 5 matching bases. The CDR3 is made up of 12 amino acids. Germline CDR1 reads ENHRY; CDR2 reads SYGVKD. Trimming cost V 8 bases and J 1 base, with 5 bases left between them.